The T cell receptor beta chain under discussion was sequenced for a study of read filtering for tumor transcriptome and immune sequencing (dated by TCRdb to the early 2020s). Background for the entire study: The cohort was composed of 16 to 20 male and 14 female patients, with a mean age of approximately 70 years and an age range of roughly 45 to 80. By revised international staging, fewer than ten patients were R-ISS I, some 17 were R-ISS II and 6 or 7 were R-ISS III. After DNase treatment, whole-transcriptome libraries were prepared using the TruSeq RNA Access Library Prep Kit. Per sample, about 4.05 to 11 million TCR-region mapped reads were obtained with IR-seq, compared with only about 80 to 1273 with RNA-seq. Using the same bone marrow samples, the study compared TCR repertoires obtained by targeted immune repertoire sequencing with those obtained by bulk whole-transcriptome sequencing. As a main aim, a read-filtering strategy for immune repertoire data was addressed, with the specific question being whether clonotypes supported by a single read should be removed. The investigation overall reported the following: Rather than purified T cells, the sorted CD138-negative fraction was a mixed bone marrow immune population. When single-read clonotypes were removed, the proportions of shared clonotypes in IR-seq and RNA-seq correlated more strongly. Single-read clonotypes made up around 86% of clonotypes but only around 4% of total reads in IR-seq, compared with around 71% of clonotypes and roughly 40% of reads in RNA-seq. Compared with RNA-seq, IR-seq captured clonotypes at much greater depth and more reliably, and a smaller IR-seq throughput was enough to identify most of the shared clonotypes.

Bone marrow was sampled from every patient at the time of active disease. Isolation of bone marrow mononuclear cells was performed by Ficoll-Hypaque density gradient centrifugation. To remove myeloma plasma cells, the cells were labeled with CD138 magnetic microbeads on a MACS separator, and CD138-negative cells were then collected by negative selection. Purity of the isolated cells was checked by flow cytometry on an Attune NxT using CD138 antibodies. TRIzol reagent was used to extract total RNA, which was then quantified with a NanoDrop spectrophotometer. For each patient, the CD138-negative bone marrow sample underwent paired RNA-seq and IR-seq. The CDR3, cysteine through phenylalanine, is 16 amino acids long. Kept here is only the CDR3 DNA, which spans 48 bases and is read in frame from base 1. For CDR1 and CDR2, the germline V gene lists SGHAT and FQNNGV. Trimming at the junction amounts to 1 base on V and 4 bases on J, and the germline ends lie 16 bases apart.

This clonotype came up many times. The clone's antigen remains unknown. No clone much larger than this one lies a single base away; base qualities are absent. Starting from about 400 ng RNA, TCR libraries were constructed with the Immunoverse kit using molecular barcoded adaptors that cover the alpha/delta and beta/gamma chains. The same RNA used for transcriptome sequencing was used for TCR library preparation. TCR libraries were sequenced on an Illumina HiSeq 4000 with 2 x 150 cycles. Per the original workflow: TCR reads were aligned to human V, D, J and C references and assembled into CDR3 clonotypes with MiXCR, including quality filtering and error correction. The tcR package in R was used for analysis of clonotype counts and gene usage diversity. Raw mapping reads were checked after the RNA-seq reads had been mapped by STAR aligner version 2.5.3a onto the human GRCh37 genome. IR-seq fastq files were randomly downsampled with Seqtk 1.3 to test the effect of sequencing depth on detected clonotypes. Through fastp at Q25 and MiXCR, TCRdb rebuilt clones from the public reads, retaining in-frame beta chains. CDR3 protein sequences are deduplicated, and each keeps its most common genes and DNA. TCRdb's processing, not the study's, gives the V and J calls here. For this sample the table gives roughly 46,000 distinct CDR3 sequences, of which 10% to 15% were detected only once. Approximately 15% of the sample is held by the ten biggest clonotypes.

Recombination linked TRBV11-2 to TRBJ2-5; TRBD1 might be the D gene, on 5 matching bases. The source material was a population of CD138-negative cells sorted from bone marrow. What this sample's cell subset or site label stands for: bone marrow mononuclear cells depleted of CD138+ plasma/myeloma cells by negative magnetic selection. The TCR originated in a donor aged 40 or over with multiple myeloma. The DNA sequence is as follows: TGTGCCAGCAGCTTAGCGAGGCAGGGAAAAGGAGAGACCCAGTACTTC. Its protein is CASSLARQGKGETQYF.